The rows below give T cell receptor beta chains drawn from one sample of a study of shared clonotypes between healthy human individuals. Libraries were prepared by immunoSEQ multiplex PCR; TCRdb keeps only in-frame clonotypes and omits some of them. The sample records around 2.1 million clones, under 97% being singletons. What was sequenced was naive CD4+ T cells sorted from blood. Receptors were obtained from a man aged 18-30 years in good health. Both conserved end residues are part of each CDR3. Fields, in order: D gene, clone size, J gene, V gene, CDR3 protein, CDR3 DNA. D genes are given only for firm matches. Expanded clones are given a class, and other clones once, few, many or no size at all.

NA NA TRBJ2-6 TRBV2 CASSVNRAGANVLTF TGTGCCAGCAGCGTCAACAGGGCCGGGGCCAACGTCCTGACTTTC
TRBD1 NA TRBJ2-7 TRBV18 CASSGQGAYEQYF TGTGCCAGCAGCGGACAGGGGGCCTACGAGCAGTACTTC
NA NA TRBJ2-2 TRBV27 CASRRVGANTGELFF TGTGCCAGCAGGAGGGTGGGAGCGAACACCGGGGAGCTGTTTTTT
NA NA TRBJ2-7 TRBV18 CASSGGRQTYEQYF TGTGCCAGCTCAGGGGGGCGCCAGACCTACGAGCAGTACTTC
NA NA TRBJ2-1 TRBV9 CASSSLGQGTYNEQFF TGTGCCAGCAGCTCCTTGGGGCAGGGGACCTACAATGAGCAGTTCTTC
NA NA TRBJ2-2 TRBV11-2 CASSSDGSLVSGELFF TGTGCCAGCAGCTCCGACGGGAGTTTGGTCTCCGGGGAGCTGTTTTTT
TRBD2 NA TRBJ2-5 TRBV6-6 CASHKGSGSSQETQYF TGTGCCAGTCACAAAGGTAGCGGGAGTTCCCAAGAGACCCAGTACTTC
NA NA TRBJ2-2 TRBV19 CASSILQTANTGELFF TGTGCCAGTAGTATCCTACAGACTGCGAACACCGGGGAGCTGTTTTTT
NA NA TRBJ2-1 TRBV7-2 CASSSLTGLFSNEQFF TGTGCCAGCAGCTCCTTGACGGGACTTTTCTCCAATGAGCAGTTCTTC
TRBD1 NA TRBJ2-5 TRBV6-6 CASSPGQGKETQYF TGTGCCAGCAGCCCAGGACAGGGCAAAGAGACCCAGTACTTC
NA NA TRBJ1-5 TRBV19 CASSIPGGNQPQHF TGTGCCAGTAGTATTCCAGGGGGCAATCAGCCCCAGCATTTT
TRBD1 NA TRBJ2-7 TRBV18 CASSGTGGGTSSYEQYF TGTGCCAGCTCTGGGACAGGGGGCGGAACAAGCTCCTACGAGCAGTACTTC
NA NA TRBJ2-3 TRBV5-1 CASSLADKADTQYF TGCGCCAGCAGCTTGGCCGATAAGGCAGATACGCAGTATTTT
NA once TRBJ1-5 TRBV2 CASSDEQGGQPQHF TGTGCCAGCAGTGATGAACAGGGAGGTCAGCCCCAGCATTTT
TRBD2 NA TRBJ2-5 TRBV10-3 CAISEFAGGTQYF TGTGCCATCAGTGAGTTCGCGGGGGGGACCCAGTACTTC
NA NA TRBJ1-2 TRBV29-1 CSVVRGGYGYTF TGCAGCGTTGTCCGGGGGGGCTATGGCTACACCTTC
NA NA TRBJ2-7 TRBV29-1 CSAGGPLYEQYF TGCAGCGCCGGGGGACCCCTCTACGAGCAGTACTTC
TRBD1 NA TRBJ2-1 TRBV5-1 CASTTGQGTANYNEQFF TGCGCCAGCACCACGGGACAGGGGACAGCGAACTACAATGAGCAGTTCTTC
TRBD1 NA TRBJ1-1 TRBV5-1 CASSLTPGQGNTEAFF TGCGCCAGCAGCTTGACCCCGGGACAGGGGAACACTGAAGCTTTCTTT
NA once TRBJ1-6 TRBV28 CASSTRQRSSYNSPLHF TGTGCCAGCAGTACAAGACAGAGGAGCTCCTATAATTCACCCCTCCACTTT
NA NA TRBJ1-2 TRBV19 CASSPRRDLLRGYTF TGTGCCAGTAGTCCGAGGCGGGACCTCCTGAGAGGCTACACCTTC
NA NA TRBJ2-2 TRBV11-2 CASSLARGANTGELFF TGTGCCAGCAGCTTAGCACGGGGTGCGAACACCGGGGAGCTGTTTTTT
TRBD1 NA TRBJ2-1 TRBV2 CASSIHPGQGKGLSYNEQFF TGTGCCAGCAGTATACACCCGGGACAGGGTAAAGGCCTCTCCTACAATGAGCAGTTCTTC
NA once TRBJ1-2 TRBV2 CASSPGGLFSYGYTF TGTGCCAGCAGCCCGGGTGGGCTTTTTAGCTATGGCTACACCTTC
NA NA TRBJ1-5 TRBV5-5 CASSLLQGGNQPQHF TGTGCCAGCAGCTTGTTACAGGGCGGCAATCAGCCCCAGCATTTT
NA NA TRBJ2-7 TRBV6-5 CASSSLNLVGAYEQYF TGTGCCAGCAGTTCGCTTAACCTAGTGGGGGCATACGAGCAGTACTTC
NA NA TRBJ2-2 TRBV7-9 CASSLSGGAGELFF TGTGCCAGCAGCTTATCGGGGGGCGCCGGGGAGCTGTTTTTT
NA NA TRBJ2-3 TRBV27 CASKSPMVTDTQYF TGTGCCAGCAAGTCCCCCATGGTCACAGATACGCAGTATTTT
NA NA TRBJ2-7 TRBV7-2 CASRAEIGVPSYEQYF TGTGCCAGCAGAGCTGAGATAGGGGTCCCGTCCTACGAGCAGTACTTC
NA few TRBJ1-1 TRBV30 CARGDTEAFF TGTGCGCGAGGGGACACTGAAGCTTTCTTT
NA NA TRBJ1-4 TRBV21-1 CASRRTGGSTNEKLFF TGTGCCAGCAGACGGACAGGGGGGTCAACTAATGAAAAACTGTTTTTT
TRBD2 NA TRBJ2-5 TRBV18 CASSPPGLAGMETQYF TGTGCCAGCTCACCTCCGGGACTAGCGGGAATGGAGACCCAGTACTTC
NA once TRBJ1-6 TRBV27 CASRSMAHNSPLHF TGTGCCAGCAGATCGATGGCCCATAATTCACCCCTCCACTTT
NA NA TRBJ1-1 TRBV5-1 CASSLEPIGAEAFF TGCGCCAGCAGCTTGGAGCCGATCGGGGCTGAAGCTTTCTTT
NA NA TRBJ1-6 TRBV11-3 CASSQLSSDLVRSYNSPLHF TGTGCCAGCAGCCAATTAAGTAGCGACCTTGTTCGCTCCTATAATTCACCCCTCCACTTT
TRBD2 NA TRBJ2-3 TRBV5-8 CASSLVWAGVTDTQYF TGTGCCAGCAGCTTGGTCTGGGCGGGGGTCACAGATACGCAGTATTTT
TRBD2 NA TRBJ2-7 TRBV14 CASSRQTGTSGEQYF TGTGCCAGCAGCCGCCAGACCGGGACTAGCGGTGAGCAGTACTTC
NA NA TRBJ2-3 TRBV5-1 CASNDRSTDTQYF TGCGCCAGCAACGACAGGAGCACAGATACGCAGTATTTT
NA NA TRBJ1-1 TRBV4-2 CASSRATAMNTEAFF TGTGCCAGCAGCCGTGCGACTGCAATGAACACTGAAGCTTTCTTT
TRBD1 NA TRBJ1-2 TRBV10-3 CAISWTGGLGYGYTF TGTGCCATCAGTTGGACAGGGGGCTTGGGGTATGGCTACACCTTC
TRBD2 NA TRBJ2-2 TRBV5-1 CASSLGLAVNTGELFF TGCGCCAGCAGCTTGGGTCTAGCGGTAAACACCGGGGAGCTGTTTTTT
TRBD1 NA TRBJ1-2 TRBV28 CASSSPVNIGTGGTLDGYTF TGTGCCAGCAGTTCACCGGTAAACATAGGGACAGGGGGCACCCTCGATGGCTACACCTTC
TRBD1 few TRBJ1-1 TRBV7-9 CASSLDRVKTEAFF TGTGCCAGCAGCCTCGACAGGGTGAAGACTGAAGCTTTCTTT
NA NA TRBJ2-4 TRBV7-2 CASSLGRQSYIQYF TGTGCCAGCAGCTTAGGACGGCAGTCCTACATTCAGTACTTC
NA NA TRBJ2-2 TRBV30 CAWRGAGELFF TGTGCCTGGAGGGGTGCCGGGGAGCTGTTTTTT
NA NA TRBJ2-3 TRBV9 CASSVYSDTQYF TGTGCCAGCAGCGTATACTCAGATACGCAGTATTTT
NA NA TRBJ2-7 TRBV10-3 CAIRTGTENYEQYF TGTGCCATCAGGACCGGGACGGAGAACTACGAGCAGTACTTC
NA few TRBJ2-6 TRBV5-1 CASSRAPGANVLTF TGCGCCAGCAGCCGGGCCCCTGGGGCCAACGTCCTGACTTTC
NA NA TRBJ2-5 TRBV11-2 CASSPTGTRKETQYF TGTGCCAGCAGCCCGACCGGGACGAGAAAAGAGACCCAGTACTTC
TRBD2 once TRBJ2-7 TRBV7-2 CASSLGGGSAYEQYF TGTGCCAGCAGCTTAGGGGGCGGGAGTGCTTACGAGCAGTACTTC
TRBD1 NA TRBJ1-5 TRBV9 CASSRTGNNQPQHF TGTGCCAGCAGCCGGACAGGCAACAATCAGCCCCAGCATTTT
NA NA TRBJ2-7 TRBV18 CASSPPAKPYEQYF TGTGCCAGCTCACCACCGGCAAAGCCCTACGAGCAGTACTTC
TRBD1 NA TRBJ1-6 TRBV30 CAWSGQGATPLHF TGTGCCTGGAGCGGACAGGGGGCAACACCCCTCCACTTT
NA NA TRBJ1-2 TRBV6-5 CASSYSIVQLGSGYTF TGTGCCAGCAGTTACTCGATAGTGCAGCTTGGGAGTGGCTACACCTTC
TRBD1 NA TRBJ2-5 TRBV5-4 CASSAGTGTGETQYF TGTGCCAGCAGCGCCGGGACAGGGACCGGCGAGACCCAGTACTTC
NA once TRBJ1-4 TRBV25-1 CASSEHLNEKLFF TGTGCCAGCAGTGAACACCTTAATGAAAAACTGTTTTTT
TRBD1 NA TRBJ1-2 TRBV19 CASSSGQGYGYTF TGTGCCAGTAGTTCGGGACAGGGTTATGGCTACACCTTC
TRBD1 NA TRBJ1-6 TRBV18 CASSKDREYNSPLHF TGTGCCAGCTCAAAGGACAGGGAGTATAATTCACCCCTCCACTTT
NA NA TRBJ1-3 TRBV10-3 CAISWTDTGNTIYF TGTGCCATCAGTTGGACAGACACTGGAAACACCATATATTTT